The next 24 T cell receptor beta chains were all read from a single sample in a study of T cells in Graves' hyperthyroidism and ophthalmopathy. RNA transcripts yielded amplified TCR beta CDR3 regions. Using the HTBI primer set, a first-round RT-PCR was run on the TCR CDR3. Each CDR3 protein gets one entry after TCRdb re-called the multiplex PCR reads with MiXCR. The sample has about 210,000 distinct CDR3 sequences; around 16% are singletons. The sequenced sample consisted of blood. These receptors were collected from a man aged 40-49 years with Graves' hyperthyroidism.

This clonotype was detected ten times or more. The rearrangement joins TRBV6-2 or TRBV6-3 to TRBJ2-7, with D possibly matching TRBD2 (6 bases). Germline V lookup: CDR1 MNHEY, CDR2 SVGEGT. The CDR3 contains 16 residues. Between the trimmed V and J ends, which lost 6 bases and 0 bases, there was a span of 18 bases. The CDR3 loop is CASRPSSGDVSYEQYF. The DNA for the CDR3 is TGTGCCAGCAGACCGAGTTCGGGGGACGTCTCCTACGAGCAGTACTTC.

This clonotype was recorded at least ten times. The J gene is TRBJ1-5, the V gene TRBV12-3 or TRBV12-4, with a possible D match to TRBD1 (5 bases). The CDR3 is made up of 14 amino acids. The V gene lost 2 bases and the J gene lost 4 bases, with 9 bases spanning the gap. The CDR3 DNA reads as TGTGCCAGCAGTTTACAGGGTGGTAATCAGCCCCAGCATTTT. It translates to CASSLQGGNQPQHF.

This clonotype was counted at least ten times. This chain links TRBV18 with TRBJ1-1; a weak D match, TRBD1 (5 bases). Trimming removed 0 bases at V and 3 bases at J, with 11 bases between. CDR1 and CDR2 from the germline V gene are KGHSH and LQKENI. This CDR3 has 15 residues. CDR3 loop: CASSPPVQGDTEAFF. Here the CDR3 DNA reads TGTGCCAGCTCACCACCGGTTCAAGGGGACACTGAAGCTTTCTTT.

This clonotype has ten or more counts. V is TRBV18 and J is TRBJ1-4, with TRBD1 as a possible D gene (5 bases). The V gene's germline CDR1 is KGHSH and CDR2 LQKENI. V dropped 1 base and J dropped 7 bases, with 16 bases sitting between them. The CDR3 has 16 residues. CDR3 coding DNA: TGTGCCAGCTCACCACGGTCGAGGGACGGGGGTGAAAAACTGTTTTTT. This encodes CASSPRSRDGGEKLFF.

This clonotype showed up many times. The J gene is TRBJ2-3, the V gene TRBV6-1; D not resolved. Germline values: CDR1 MNHNS, CDR2 SASEGT. CDR3 size: 13 residues. The V end was cut by 1 base, the J end by 4 bases, with 6 bases between. The CDR3 loop reads CASSEGYPDTQYF. The CDR3 DNA sequence: TGTGCCAGCAGTGAAGGGTACCCAGATACGCAGTATTTT.

This clonotype has a count of ten or more. The chain carries TRBV20-1 and TRBJ2-7, with D unresolved. V lost 1 base, J lost 0 bases, and 10 bases lay in between. The CDR3 loop spans 14 amino acids. From germline, CDR1 is DFQATT and CDR2 SNEGSKA (reference sequence). This CDR3 reads CSARGLASSYEQYF. The CDR3 nucleotides are TGCAGTGCTAGAGGACTGGCCTCCTCCTACGAGCAGTACTTC.

This clonotype was counted ten times or more. The rearrangement links TRBV6-2 or TRBV6-3 to TRBJ2-7; TRBD1 aligns across 8 bases. With V trimmed by 6 bases and J by 2 bases, 3 bases remained unmatched. The CDR3 spans 13 residues. Germline lookup yields CDR1 MNHEY and CDR2 SVGEGT. CDR3: CASSPDRAYEQYF. The CDR3 DNA sequence: TGTGCCAGCAGCCCGGACAGGGCCTACGAGCAGTACTTC.

This clonotype was detected many times. This chain connects TRBV5-1 to TRBJ1-1; D is unresolved. Trimming left V 0 bases short and J 3 bases short, with 6 bases between. The CDR3 covers 13 residues. Germline CDR1 and CDR2: SGHRS and YFSETQ. The CDR3 protein is CASSLEQYTEAFF. DNA for the CDR3: TGCGCCAGCAGCTTGGAGCAGTACACTGAAGCTTTCTTT.

The V and J genes are TRBV7-9 and TRBJ1-1; TRBD1 matches 9 bases. This CDR3 is built from 15 residues. Germline V gene sequence: CDR1 SEHNR, CDR2 FQNEAQ (reference sequence). Unmatched junction bases numbered 5, after V lost 3 bases and J lost 3 bases. Written as DNA, the CDR3 is TGTGCCAGCAGCTTTAGGGGACAGGGAGACACTGAAGCTTTCTTT. Amino acids: CASSFRGQGDTEAFF.

This clonotype was detected only a few times. The chain has TRBV6-1 and TRBJ1-2, with a weak D call TRBD1 (6 bases). There are 15 residues in the CDR3. Germline CDR1 MNHNS, CDR2 SASEGT. V was pared by 5 bases and J by 6 bases, with 19 bases between. This chain's CDR3 is CASSPRYTGGNGYTF. Written as DNA, the CDR3 is TGTGCCAGCAGTCCCAGATACACGGGGGGCAATGGCTACACCTTC.

This clonotype came up many times. The genes are TRBV11-2 and TRBJ2-1; tentatively, D is TRBD1 or TRBD2 (5 bases each). In germline, CDR1 is SGHAT, CDR2 FQNNGV. Trimming removed 5 bases from V and 8 bases from J, with 7 bases in between. This CDR3 is built from 11 residues. CDR3 DNA: TGTGCCAGCAGCCCGGGGCATGAGCAGTTCTTC. It translates to CASSPGHEQFF.

Ten or more counts support this clonotype. This chain joins TRBV12-3 or TRBV12-4 and TRBJ1-6; TRBD1 matches at 10 bases. With V trimmed by 1 base and J by 9 bases, 3 bases remained unmatched. The CDR3 has 15 residues. CDR3 region: CASSLERDRGSPLHF. The CDR3 nucleotides read TGTGCCAGCAGTTTAGAAAGGGACAGGGGTTCACCCCTCCACTTT.

The J gene is TRBJ1-6, the V gene TRBV28, with 7 nucleotides matching TRBD1. Germline CDR1 MDHEN, CDR2 SYDVKM. J gave up 9 bases and V 4 bases, and 12 bases lay outside the gene matches. The length of the CDR3 is 16 residues. As DNA, the CDR3 is TGTGCCAGCAGTTCCAACAGGGGCCCGGCGGGTTCACCCCTCCACTTT. It specifies CASSSNRGPAGSPLHF.

This clonotype turned up a few times. The gene calls are TRBV7-8 and TRBJ1-6; D is perhaps TRBD1 (6 bases). Germline assignment: CDR1 SGHVS and CDR2 FQNEAQ. The CDR3 is 17 residues long. Trimming took off 6 bases at V and 5 bases at J, with 20 bases between the two ends. The chain's CDR3 is CASSEGGLGIDNSPLHF. The CDR3, as DNA: TGTGCCAGCAGTGAAGGGGGACTGGGAATAGATAATTCACCCCTCCACTTT.

The V call is TRBV5-8, the J call TRBJ1-2; D unclear. In germline, CDR1 is SGHTS, CDR2 YDEGEE. The V gene lost 5 bases and the J gene lost 0 bases, with 8 bases spanning the gap. The CDR3 extends over 13 amino acids. This chain's CDR3 is CASRGQANYGYTF. CDR3 nucleotides: TGTGCCAGCAGGGGCCAGGCTAACTATGGCTACACCTTC.

The gene calls are TRBV20-1 and TRBJ1-5; TRBD1 is a possible D gene (5 bases). Germline V gives CDR1 DFQATT, CDR2 SNEGSKA (reference sequence). The CDR3 length is 14 residues. V was clipped by 5 bases and J by 3 bases, with 14 bases between them. CDR3 nucleotides: TGCAGTGCTCGGGGACGGGGAGACAATCAGCCCCAGCATTTT. This sequence encodes CSARGRGDNQPQHF.

This clonotype has a count of ten or more. The chain carries TRBV27 and TRBJ2-1; D uncertain. This CDR3 region has 15 residues. Germline V lookup: CDR1 MNHEY, CDR2 SMNVEV (reference sequence). V was pared by 3 bases and J by 6 bases, with 15 bases between. CDR3 amino acids: CASSFLGQAGNEQFF. The CDR3 DNA is TGTGCCAGCAGTTTTTTGGGTCAGGCCGGCAATGAGCAGTTCTTC.

This clonotype showed up many times. The CDR3 region is CASSSTGARQETQYF. In DNA form, the CDR3 reads TGCGCCAGCAGCTCGACAGGGGCCAGACAAGAGACCCAGTACTTC. The V call is TRBV5-1, the J call TRBJ2-5; TRBD1 matches 8 bases. Germline V gene lookup returns CDR1 SGHRS and CDR2 YFSETQ. The junction had 6 bases not matched to a gene; V was cut back by 3 bases and J by 2 bases. The CDR3 spans 15 residues.

This clonotype was seen repeatedly, ten times or more. Because the CDR3's place on the DNA is in doubt, the DNA is left out and the CDR3 is given as listed by TCRdb. V usage is TRBV28 and J usage is TRBJ2-7; the table's D call, TRBD1, was not checked against the DNA. From its first to its last residue, the CDR3 has 14 amino acids. From germline, CDR1 is MDHEN and CDR2 SYDVKM. CDR3: CASSSSDRHNEQYF.

The chain uses TRBV7-8 and TRBJ2-2; D is possibly TRBD2 (5 bases). V was clipped by 1 base and J by 0 bases, with 12 bases between them. The CDR3 runs to 17 residues. CDR1 and CDR2 from the germline V gene are SGHVS and FQNEAQ. The CDR3 DNA reads TGTGCCAGCAGCTTAGGAGGAGGCCCTCCGAACACCGGGGAGCTGTTTTTT. This sequence encodes CASSLGGGPPNTGELFF. The full variable domain, with the rest looked up from reference TRBV7-8 and TRBJ2-2, is GAGVSQSPRYKVAKRGQDVALRCDPISGHVSLFWYQQALGQGPEFLTYFQNEAQLDKSGLPSDRFFAERPEGSVSTLKIQRTQQEDSAVYLCASSLGGGPPNTGELFFGEGSRLTVL.

This clonotype was detected ten times or more. This sequence joins TRBV7-8 and TRBJ2-7; TRBD1 or TRBD2 may be the D gene (5 bases each). Per the germline V gene, CDR1 is SGHVS and CDR2 is FQNEAQ. V lost 0 bases to trimming and J lost 6 bases, with 18 bases between them. The CDR3 sequence is 16 residues long. The CDR3 DNA is TGTGCCAGCAGCTTAGCGTATGGGACGAGAAACTTCGAGCAGTACTTC. Translating it yields CASSLAYGTRNFEQYF.

J is TRBJ2-1 and V is TRBV29-1; D tentatively fits TRBD1 or TRBD2 (5 bases each). Germline values: CDR1 SQVTM, CDR2 ANQGSEA. There are 16 residues in the CDR3. V was clipped by 0 bases and J by 0 bases, with 12 bases between them. CDR3 sequence reads: CSVEEGKGSSYNEQFF. DNA for the CDR3: TGCAGCGTTGAAGAGGGAAAGGGGAGCTCCTACAATGAGCAGTTCTTC.

This clonotype came up many times. The V and J genes are TRBV20-1 and TRBJ1-5, with D perhaps TRBD1 (5 bases). The V end lost 0 bases, the J end lost 2 bases, and 8 bases lay between the germline ends. This CDR3 is built from 14 residues. Germline V gene lookup returns CDR1 DFQATT and CDR2 SNEGSKA (reference sequence). CDR3 sequence reads: CSAREVGRNQPQHF. CDR3 bases: TGCAGTGCTAGAGAGGTGGGGCGCAATCAGCCCCAGCATTTT.

The gene calls are TRBV14 and TRBJ2-1; maybe TRBD1 (5 bases). Germline V gene data show CDR1 as SGHDN and CDR2 as FVKESK. This CDR3 is 14 amino acids long. Trimming cost V 0 bases and J 9 bases, with 12 bases left between them. The CDR3 reads CASSQEGPALEQFF. In nucleotides, the CDR3 is TGTGCCAGCAGCCAAGAGGGGCCGGCCCTTGAGCAGTTCTTC.